This T cell receptor (beta chain) is from a study of vaccination effects on CD4 cells after COVID-19. Culturing for 10 days preceded CD4+ T cell isolation. Cultures got half-medium changes with IL-2 on days 3 and 7. As for this clone: Antigen specificity is unknown.

Germline trimming cut 3 bases from V and 6 bases from J; bases unmatched to any gene: 5. The CDR3 sequence is 13 residues long. Germline-derived CDR1 and CDR2 are DFQATT and SNEGSKA (reference sequence). Sequenced by immunoSEQ multiplex PCR; TCRdb stores in-frame clones only, minus some. The sample holds about 48,000 clones, 67% seen once. The receptor's source is a human donor who received a COVID-19 vaccine. The genes are TRBV20-1 and TRBJ2-7, with 10 bases aligning to TRBD2. Sequences were derived from CD4+ T cells from PBMCs cultured without peptide, sampled before COVID-19 vaccination. CDR3 DNA sequence: TGCAGTGCTAGTACTAGCGGGGAGGGCGAGCAGTACTTC. The encoded protein is CSASTSGEGEQYF.